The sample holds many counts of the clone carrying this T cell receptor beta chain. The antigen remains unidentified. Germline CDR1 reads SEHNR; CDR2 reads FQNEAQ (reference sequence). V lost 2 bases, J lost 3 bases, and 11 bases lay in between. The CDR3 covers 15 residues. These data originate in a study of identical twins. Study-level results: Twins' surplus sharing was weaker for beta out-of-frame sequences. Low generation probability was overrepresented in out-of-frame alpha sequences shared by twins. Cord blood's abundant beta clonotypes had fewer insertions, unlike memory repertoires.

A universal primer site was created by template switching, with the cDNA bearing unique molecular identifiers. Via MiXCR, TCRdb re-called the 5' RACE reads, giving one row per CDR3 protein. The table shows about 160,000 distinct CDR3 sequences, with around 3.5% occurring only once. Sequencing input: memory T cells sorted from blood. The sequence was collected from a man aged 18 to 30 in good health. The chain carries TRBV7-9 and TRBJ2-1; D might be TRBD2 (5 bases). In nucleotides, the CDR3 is TGTGCCAGCAGCTTAAGCGGAGTGGGCTACAATGAGCAGTTCTTC. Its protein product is CASSLSGVGYNEQFF.